The clone carrying this T cell receptor beta chain was seen once. Its specificity is unknown. Autoimmune disease history or systemic immunosuppression disqualified patients. Assay: immunoSEQ multiplex PCR; the TCRdb copy retains only in-frame clones and omits some. This table has roughly 70,000 clones, 85% appearing once. The data originate from a study of OX40 agonist ivuxolimab in advanced cancers. Overall study results and limits: Those patients achieving a partial response at 0.1-3.0 mg/kg showed among the lowest clonal expansion.

Germline assignment: CDR1 SEHNR and CDR2 FQNEAQ (reference sequence). The germline V and J ends were trimmed by 0 bases and 0 bases, with 5 bases remaining between them. This CDR3 has 15 amino acids. The sequencing here drew on CD4+ or CD8+ T cells sorted from blood, taken in a trial of the OX40 agonist ivuxolimab. This sequence originates from an adult with an advanced solid tumor such as melanoma, head and neck, liver or kidney cancer. V and J are TRBV7-9 and TRBJ1-4, with unresolved D. The CDR3, as DNA: TGTGCCAGCAGCTTAGCAGTAGCAACTAATGAAAAACTGTTTTTT. It specifies CASSLAVATNEKLFF.